These T cell receptor beta chains were read from a single sample in a study of blood T cell repertoires in COVID-19. The table came from immunoSEQ multiplex PCR; TCRdb's copy has only in-frame clones and leaves some out. The sample yields over 85,000 clones, around 90% seen once. The sequencing sample was made of peripheral blood. These receptors originate from a man aged 35 to 55 with acute or convalescent COVID-19. The CDR3 runs from the conserved cysteine through the conserved F or W. The D gene is left open where the match is weak. Clone size is shown for a subset of rows, as once, few, many or a class of expanded clone.

-	TRBV7-6	-	TRBJ2-1	CASSLGGSAYNEQFF	TGTGCCAGCAGCTTAGGAGGGAGTGCTTACAATGAGCAGTTCTTC
few	TRBV7-2	TRBD1	TRBJ2-5	CASSLATQGVETQYF	TGTGCCAGCAGCTTAGCGACTCAGGGGGTTGAGACCCAGTACTTC
-	TRBV7-9	-	TRBJ2-5	CASSLSPSETQYF	TGTGCCAGCAGCTTAAGCCCCTCGGAGACCCAGTACTTC
medium-sized	TRBV12-2	-	TRBJ2-2	CASRLGKQGPRELFF	TGTGCAAGTCGGTTGGGGAAACAGGGTCCCCGGGAGCTGTTTTTT
-	TRBV19	TRBD1	TRBJ1-2	CASSTHPTGGSDGYTF	TGTGCCAGTAGTACCCACCCGACAGGGGGTAGTGATGGCTACACCTTC
-	TRBV3-1/TRBV3-2	-	TRBJ2-1	CASSQGFGKQFF	TGTGCCAGCAGCCAAGGATTCGGTAAGCAGTTCTTC
once	TRBV2	-	TRBJ2-1	CASSDQGGDYPQFF	TGTGCCAGCAGTGATCAGGGGGGCGACTACCCTCAGTTCTTC
-	TRBV5-6	-	TRBJ2-1	CASRPGEGGEQFF	TGTGCCAGCCGACCCGGAGAGGGCGGGGAGCAGTTCTTC
-	TRBV10-3	TRBD1	TRBJ2-6	CAISRTGDSSGANVLTF	TGTGCCATCAGCAGGACAGGGGATAGCTCTGGGGCCAACGTCCTGACTTTC
-	TRBV5-6	-	TRBJ2-7	CASSLEEGAGYEQYF	TGTGCCAGCAGCTTGGAGGAGGGGGCCGGGTACGAGCAGTACTTC
-	TRBV14	-	TRBJ1-5	CASSDTQGQPQHF	TGTGCCAGCAGCGATACGCAGGGACAGCCCCAGCATTTT
-	TRBV11-2	TRBD2	TRBJ2-1	CASLLAGNNEQFF	TGTGCCAGCCTCCTAGCGGGTAACAATGAGCAGTTCTTC
-	TRBV18	TRBD1	TRBJ1-6	CASSPEGQGNSPLHF	TGTGCCAGCTCACCCGAAGGACAGGGAAATTCACCCCTCCACTTT
-	TRBV27	-	TRBJ2-3	CASSPKPGHLFTDTQYF	TGTGCCAGCAGTCCGAAACCGGGACACCTATTCACAGATACGCAGTATTTT
-	TRBV12-3/TRBV12-4	TRBD2	TRBJ2-3	CATRTSGRDTQYF	TGTGCCACCCGGACTAGCGGGAGGGATACGCAGTATTTT
-	TRBV19	TRBD1	TRBJ1-1	CASKDRADGVTNTEAFF	TGTGCCAGCAAAGACAGGGCAGACGGTGTTACGAACACTGAAGCTTTCTTT
-	TRBV30	TRBD1	TRBJ1-4	CAWMLAGGRQKLFF	TGTGCCTGGATGCTGGCAGGGGGCAGGCAAAAACTGTTTTTT
-	TRBV27	-	TRBJ1-1	CASSSPRTGPVTEAFF	TGTGCCAGCAGTTCCCCCCGTACAGGGCCGGTCACTGAAGCTTTCTTT
-	TRBV5-1	TRBD2	TRBJ2-1	CASSLRLAGGTSSYNEQFF	TGCGCCAGCAGCTTGAGGCTAGCGGGAGGGACTAGCTCCTACAATGAGCAGTTCTTC
-	TRBV6-1	TRBD2	TRBJ2-5	CASSELAGGQETQYF	TGTGCCAGCAGTGAACTAGCGGGGGGCCAAGAGACCCAGTACTTC
-	TRBV5-4	TRBD1	TRBJ1-6	CASSGQGAMDSPLHF	TGTGCCAGCAGCGGACAGGGGGCAATGGATTCACCCCTCCACTTT
-	TRBV12-3/TRBV12-4	-	TRBJ2-7	CASGAGLGHEQYF	TGTGCCAGCGGTGCGGGCCTAGGGCACGAGCAGTACTTC
-	TRBV6-1	-	TRBJ1-5	CASSDGAPGDQPQHF	TGTGCCAGCAGTGATGGGGCTCCGGGGGATCAGCCCCAGCATTTT
-	TRBV11-3	TRBD2	TRBJ2-2	CASSPRTGGTGELFF	TGTGCCAGCAGCCCCCGAACGGGGGGAACCGGGGAGCTGTTTTTT
-	TRBV11-3	TRBD2	TRBJ2-1	CASSSTAGGPSNEQFF	TGTGCCAGCAGCTCAACCGCGGGGGGGCCGAGCAATGAGCAGTTCTTC
-	TRBV19	TRBD1	TRBJ1-5	CASSVDRDDQPQHF	TGTGCCAGTAGTGTCGACAGGGACGATCAGCCCCAGCATTTT
few	TRBV3-1/TRBV3-2	TRBD1	TRBJ2-3	CASSLPGTGARDTQYF	TGTGCCAGCAGCCTACCAGGGACAGGGGCCAGAGATACGCAGTATTTT
-	TRBV2	TRBD1	TRBJ1-1	CASKGQQNTEAFF	TGTGCCAGCAAGGGACAGCAGAACACTGAAGCTTTCTTT
-	TRBV5-5	TRBD1	TRBJ2-7	CASSHTGDQTPGDF	TGTGCCAGCAGCCATACAGGGGACCAGACTCCTGGGGACTTC
-	TRBV15	-	TRBJ1-5	CATSSRDYQPQHF	TGTGCCACCAGCAGCAGGGACTATCAGCCCCAGCATTTT
-	TRBV7-2	TRBD2	TRBJ2-3	CASSLFGTSGGNTQYF	TGTGCCAGCAGCTTATTTGGGACTAGCGGGGGAAATACGCAGTATTTT
once	TRBV5-1	-	TRBJ1-4	CASSSDSPNEKLFF	TGCGCCAGCAGCTCGGACAGTCCTAATGAAAAACTGTTTTTT
-	TRBV30	TRBD1	TRBJ1-5	CAWSPLGQGARQPQHF	TGTGCCTGGAGTCCCTTGGGACAGGGGGCAAGGCAGCCCCAGCATTTT
-	TRBV11-2	TRBD2	TRBJ2-4	CASSFGLGGENIQYF	TGTGCCAGCAGCTTTGGCCTGGGGGGGGAAAACATTCAGTACTTC
-	TRBV9	TRBD1	TRBJ1-3	CASSVRDRGEGNTIYF	TGTGCCAGCAGCGTTCGGGACAGGGGAGAAGGAAACACCATATATTTT
-	TRBV20-1	-	TRBJ1-4	CSASIQGGAEKLFF	TGCAGTGCTAGTATCCAGGGCGGGGCTGAAAAACTGTTTTTT
-	TRBV5-1	-	TRBJ1-3	CASSLGYRSVMTEPSGNTIYF	TGCGCCAGCAGCTTGGGATACCGTTCCGTGATGACAGAACCTTCTGGAAACACCATATATTTT
-	TRBV19	TRBD1	TRBJ1-3	CASARGHAGNTIYF	TGTGCCAGTGCGAGGGGGCATGCTGGAAACACCATATATTTT
-	TRBV2	-	TRBJ2-3	CASSAPDTHPGDTQYF	TGTGCCAGCAGTGCCCCAGATACCCACCCGGGAGATACGCAGTATTTT
-	TRBV4-3	-	TRBJ1-4	CASSPDMGSLNEKLFF	TGCGCCAGCAGCCCAGACATGGGGAGCCTTAATGAAAAACTGTTTTTT
once	TRBV6-1	-	TRBJ2-7	CASSERGGAGVRDEQYF	TGTGCCAGCAGTGAACGTGGGGGGGCGGGAGTTCGGGACGAGCAGTACTTC
-	TRBV14	TRBD1	TRBJ1-1	CASSQTGTVNTEAFF	TGTGCCAGCAGCCAGACCGGGACAGTGAACACTGAAGCTTTCTTT
-	TRBV24-1	TRBD2	TRBJ2-3	CATSDGGGVPDTQYF	TGTGCCACCAGTGATGGCGGGGGGGTTCCAGATACGCAGTATTTT
few	TRBV6-1	-	TRBJ2-3	CASSEGGNTDTQYF	TGTGCCAGCAGTGAAGGCGGGAACACAGATACGCAGTATTTT
-	TRBV9	-	TRBJ2-1	CASTPSYAYNEQFF	TGTGCCAGCACCCCGAGCTACGCCTACAATGAGCAGTTCTTC
-	TRBV5-4	-	TRBJ2-2	CASSPWTVTGELFF	TGTGCCAGCAGCCCTTGGACAGTAACCGGGGAGCTGTTTTTT